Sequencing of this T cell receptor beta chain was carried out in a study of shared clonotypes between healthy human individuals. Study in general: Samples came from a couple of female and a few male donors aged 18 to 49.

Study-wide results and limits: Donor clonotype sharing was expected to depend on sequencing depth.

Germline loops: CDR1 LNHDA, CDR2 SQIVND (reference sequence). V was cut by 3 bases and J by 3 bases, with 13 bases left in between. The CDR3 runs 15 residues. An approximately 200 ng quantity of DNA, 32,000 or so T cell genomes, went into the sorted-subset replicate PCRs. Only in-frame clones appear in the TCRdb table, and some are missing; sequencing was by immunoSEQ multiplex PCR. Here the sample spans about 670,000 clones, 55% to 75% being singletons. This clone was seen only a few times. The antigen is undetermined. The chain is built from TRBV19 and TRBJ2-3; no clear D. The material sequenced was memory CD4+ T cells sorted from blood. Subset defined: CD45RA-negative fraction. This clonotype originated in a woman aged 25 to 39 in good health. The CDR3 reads CASSMSLEVTDTQYF. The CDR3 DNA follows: TGTGCCAGTAGTATGAGTCTCGAAGTAACAGATACGCAGTATTTT.